These T cell receptor beta chains were read from a single sample in a study of cytomegalovirus exposure and HLA in healthy donors. Generated by immunoSEQ multiplex PCR, the TCRdb table keeps only in-frame clones and is missing some. This sample yields 210,000 or so clones, of which about 80% are seen a single time; 0.63% belongs to the top ten. The source material was PBMCs. The receptors come from a man aged 18 to 30 in good health and CMV-seronegative. The CDR3 runs from the conserved cysteine through the conserved F or W. D genes are given only for firm matches. Expanded clones are given a class, and other clones once, few, many or no size at all.

CDR3 protein,CDR3 DNA,clone size,V gene,J gene,D gene
CASSLGTGYNEQFF,TGTGCCAGCAGTCTAGGGACAGGTTACAATGAGCAGTTCTTC,few,TRBV28,TRBJ2-1,TRBD1
CASSAAQGDYEQYF,TGTGCCAGCAGTGCGGCACAGGGGGACTACGAGCAGTACTTC,few,TRBV28,TRBJ2-7,TRBD1
CASSPQGNSGNTIYF,TGTGCCAGCAGTCCCCAGGGGAACTCTGGAAACACCATATATTTT,.,TRBV2,TRBJ1-3,.
CASSSTDRGSTEAFF,TGTGCCAGCAGTTCCACGGACAGGGGGAGCACTGAAGCTTTCTTT,.,TRBV28,TRBJ1-1,TRBD1
CASSLYDTTNTEAFF,TGTGCCAGCAGTTTATACGACACGACGAACACTGAAGCTTTCTTT,.,TRBV27,TRBJ1-1,.
CASSLGQGLNTEAFF,TGCGCCAGCAGCTTGGGACAGGGATTGAACACTGAAGCTTTCTTT,.,TRBV5-1,TRBJ1-1,TRBD1
CAWSVRGLPYEQYF,TGTGCCTGGAGTGTCAGGGGACTACCCTACGAGCAGTACTTC,once,TRBV30,TRBJ2-7,.
CASSAGYTEAFF,TGTGCCAGCAGTGCGGGGTACACTGAAGCTTTCTTT,once,TRBV6-1,TRBJ1-1,.
CACSDRANSPLHF,TGTGCCTGCTCGGACAGGGCGAATTCACCCCTCCACTTT,.,TRBV30,TRBJ1-6,TRBD1
CASSEKGSRTAYNEQFF,TGTGCCAGCAGTGAAAAAGGCTCGAGGACAGCCTACAATGAGCAGTTCTTC,.,TRBV6-1,TRBJ2-1,.
CASRGGDVAYEQYF,TGTGCCAGCAGGGGGGGGGACGTAGCCTACGAGCAGTACTTC,.,TRBV28,TRBJ2-7,TRBD2
CASSFGRDEQYF,TGTGCCAGCAGCTTTGGCAGGGACGAGCAGTACTTC,once,TRBV7-9,TRBJ2-7,.
CASSIDGGLLAYEQYF,TGTGCCAGTAGTATAGATGGAGGGCTGCTTGCCTACGAGCAGTACTTC,.,TRBV19,TRBJ2-7,.
CAIKPQGGRYNEQFF,TGTGCCATCAAACCTCAGGGAGGAAGGTACAATGAGCAGTTCTTC,.,TRBV10-3,TRBJ2-1,.
CATSRDPRQIEAFF,TGTGCCACCAGCAGAGATCCGAGACAGATTGAAGCTTTCTTT,.,TRBV15,TRBJ1-1,.
CASHRGSTNQPQHF,TGTGCCAGCCACAGGGGGTCCACGAATCAGCCCCAGCATTTT,.,TRBV2,TRBJ1-5,TRBD1
CSSSGQGTGELFF,TGTTCCAGCAGCGGGCAGGGAACCGGGGAGCTGTTTTTT,.,TRBV7-9,TRBJ2-2,.
CASSLAGAGAGTEAFF,TGTGCCAGCAGCTTAGCAGGAGCGGGGGCGGGTACTGAAGCTTTCTTT,.,TRBV7-9,TRBJ1-1,.
CASTTGTGRNYEQYF,TGTGCCAGCACCACGGGGACAGGGAGGAACTACGAGCAGTACTTC,.,TRBV6-5,TRBJ2-7,TRBD1
CASRGGQRSTEAFF,TGTGCCAGCAGGGGGGGACAGCGGAGCACTGAAGCTTTCTTT,.,TRBV2,TRBJ1-1,TRBD1
CASSLLLRGPNTEAFF,TGTGCCAGCAGCTTGCTCCTCAGGGGGCCGAACACTGAAGCTTTCTTT,.,TRBV5-4,TRBJ1-1,TRBD1
CASSQEMTSGRDEQFF,TGCGCCAGCAGCCAAGAAATGACTAGCGGGAGGGATGAGCAGTTCTTC,.,TRBV4-1,TRBJ2-1,TRBD2
CASSYSTSGHYGYTF,TGTGCCAGCAGTTACTCCACCTCAGGGCACTATGGCTACACCTTC,.,TRBV6-5,TRBJ1-2,.
CASSENMAGSNTGELFF,TGTGCCAGCAGTGAAAATATGGCAGGGTCGAACACCGGGGAGCTGTTTTTT,.,TRBV2,TRBJ2-2,.
CASSAQGSQPQHF,TGCGCCAGCAGCGCACAGGGCAGTCAGCCCCAGCATTTT,.,TRBV5-1,TRBJ1-5,.
CASSFEVLNTEAFF,TGTGCCAGCAGCTTCGAGGTTTTGAACACTGAAGCTTTCTTT,.,TRBV7-3,TRBJ1-1,.
CASSLRGGDYGYTF,TGTGCCAGCAGCTTACGGGGGGGGGATTATGGCTACACCTTC,few,TRBV7-3,TRBJ1-2,.